This TCR beta chain was sequenced for a study of T cell responses to AZD1222 COVID-19 vaccine (dated by TCRdb to the early 2020s). Regarding the study in general: AZD1222 recipients whose second dose came at about 4 weeks and those whose second dose came at about 12 weeks were combined into one group, since spike-specific TCR depth and breadth did not differ between the two schedules. A total of approximately 240 trial participants underwent TCR sequencing, of whom roughly 210 had received two doses of AZD1222 and about 25 had received two doses of the MenACWY control vaccine. Trial participants were enrolled by age into subgroups of 18-55, 56-69 and 70-plus years, and roughly 150, 30 and 60 TCR-sequenced participants, respectively, were included in these subgroups.

The time point label here, explained by the study, means: baseline before first vaccination. Vaccinee samples were obtained from the UK trials COV001 and COV002, which included a single-blind randomized controlled phase 2/3 trial of AZD1222 (ChAdOx1 nCoV-19) in healthy adults. Trial participant PBMC samples were collected at day 0 and day 28 after the second dose for TCRbeta chain sequencing. The germline V gene supplies CDR1 SQVTM and CDR2 ANQGSEA. The CDR3 numbers 14 residues from cysteine through phenylalanine. Left in the record is the CDR3 DNA by itself, 42 bases read in frame from the first base. V loses 6 bases at its end and J loses 2 bases; junction bases beyond the gene matches: 6. Study-wide findings and limitations: After two AZD1222 doses, spike-specific TCR breadth and depth were significantly higher than at day 0 and than in MenACWY recipients. Because no samples from the day 14 peak response were available, repertoires could be characterized only after the peak T cell response. Only six or seven AZD1222 recipients were SARS-CoV-2 seropositive at baseline, limiting conclusions about previously exposed vaccinees. Vaccine-associated CD4 TCRs spanned the whole spike protein, with dominant responses in regions 160-218 and 743-854. Participants were mostly white British, with more females than males. The authors suggested clonal diversity may have been underestimated. In the small 56-69-year group, the increase in depth fell short of significance, most likely because of low power. Reportedly, almost half of the unique spike-specific TCRs recognized epitopes lying outside the regions that are mutated in the B.1.351 and B.1.1.7 variants.

The CDR3 regions of human TCRbeta chains were analyzed by immunosequencing. Under the source paper's analysis protocol: TCRs in the repertoires were matched against a reference library of SARS-CoV-2-specific TCRs that had been generated with the MIRA antigen-specificity platform. Breadth was defined as the fraction of unique TCRs that were SARS-CoV-2-associated. Depth was defined as the fraction of total T cells that were SARS-CoV-2-associated. Using the MIRA data, each spike-specific TCR was assigned both to the spike region to which the TCR was reactive and to a CD4 or CD8 class. Log10-transformed breadth and depth values were compared by one-way ANOVA with Sidak's multiple comparisons tests. The source is immuneACCESS, and TCRdb retained only in-frame sequences with V and J called. Part of the clones is not carried over; for the studies checked, unresolved V genes explain less than half of this, and the remainder is unexplained. The DNA was the basis for D and trimming; V, J and clone size are from that table. In this sample the table shows roughly 110,000 clones, 87% of which occur a single time. Approximately 4% of the sample is held by the ten biggest clonotypes.

Regarding this clone: The antigen this receptor binds is unknown. Base-call qualities are not available, and no considerably larger clone is one nucleotide away.

The rearranged chain carries TRBV29-1 and TRBJ2-7; the junction holds 11 bases that match TRBD2. This TCR derives from an adult in good health. The sequenced sample was peripheral blood, obtained on day 0 of AZD1222 vaccination. This receptor carries the CDR3 CSVALLAGAYEQYF. The nucleotide sequence is TGCAGCGTAGCTCTACTAGCGGGAGCCTACGAGCAGTACTTC.